Below, 4 T cell receptor beta chains from the same sample are listed, as sequenced in a study of beta chain features in type 1 diabetes. Findings of the study overall: Researchers report that Type 1 diabetes patients had moderately but significantly shorter TCRB CDR3s across all four CD4+ subsets.

All of the isolated RNA was reverse transcribed, so expressed TCRB transcripts were sequenced. Sequencing was performed with immunoSEQ multiplex PCR; in TCRdb, only in-frame clones are kept and a portion is missing. The data show hundreds of thousands of clones, with 11% to 15% seen just once and approximately 0.043% held by the top ten. No cognate antigen is known for these TCRs. Input material: naive CD4+ T cells from blood. These receptor sequences come from a man between 18 and 35 years old with type 1 diabetes.

This chain joins TRBV4-1 and TRBJ2-1; D is undetermined. The germline V and J ends were trimmed by 3 bases and 6 bases, with 12 bases remaining between them. The CDR3 contains 14 residues. CDR1 is MGHRA and CDR2 is YSYEKL in the germline V gene. The CDR3 nucleotides read TGCGCCAGCAGCCAGGTGGTGTGGGGCAATGAGCAGTTCTTC. The encoded protein is CASSQVVWGNEQFF.

This clone was seen more than once but under ten times. The rearrangement uses TRBV29-1 and TRBJ2-4; TRBD1 matches 8 bases. The CDR3 length is 13 residues. The germline V gene encodes CDR1 SQVTM and CDR2 ANQGSEA. J gave up 5 bases and V 7 bases, and 7 bases lay outside the gene matches. The DNA of the CDR3 is TGCAGCGGAGGACAGGGCAACCAAAACATTCAGTACTTC. Protein product: CSGGQGNQNIQYF.

The J gene is TRBJ2-7, the V gene TRBV29-1; tentatively, D is TRBD1 or TRBD2 (5 bases each). CDR3 size: 13 residues. V lost 8 bases and J 1 base, leaving 15 bases between the germline ends. Germline CDR1 and CDR2: SQVTM and ANQGSEA. The chain's CDR3 is CSIRGPGSYEQYF. The CDR3 coding sequence is TGCAGCATCCGGGGCCCAGGTTCCTACGAGCAGTACTTC.

The sample holds a few counts of this clone. The genes are TRBV6-1 and TRBJ2-7; TRBD1 matches 7 bases. Germline values: CDR1 MNHNS, CDR2 SASEGT. V lost 7 bases and J lost 4; bases outside the gene matches: 4. CDR3 length equals 12 residues. This CDR3 is CASTGTVYEQYF. Written as DNA, the CDR3 is TGTGCCAGCACGGGGACAGTTTACGAGCAGTACTTC.